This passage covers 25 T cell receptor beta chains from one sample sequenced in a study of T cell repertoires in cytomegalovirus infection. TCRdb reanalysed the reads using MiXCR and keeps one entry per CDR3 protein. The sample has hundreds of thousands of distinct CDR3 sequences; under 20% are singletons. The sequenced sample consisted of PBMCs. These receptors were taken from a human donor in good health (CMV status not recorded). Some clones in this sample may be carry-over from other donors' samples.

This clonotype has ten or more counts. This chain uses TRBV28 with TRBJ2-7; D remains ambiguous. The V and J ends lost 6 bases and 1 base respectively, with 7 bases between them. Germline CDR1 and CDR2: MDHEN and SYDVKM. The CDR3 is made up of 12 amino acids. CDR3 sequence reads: CASSEVSYEQYF. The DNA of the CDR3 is TGTGCCAGCAGCGAGGTGTCCTACGAGCAGTACTTC. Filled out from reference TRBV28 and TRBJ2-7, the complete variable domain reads DVKVTQSSRYLVKRTGEKVFLECVQDMDHENMFWYRQDPGLGLRLIYFSYDVKMKEKGDIPEGYSVSREKKERFSLILESASTNQTSMYLCASSEVSYEQYFGPGTRLTVT.

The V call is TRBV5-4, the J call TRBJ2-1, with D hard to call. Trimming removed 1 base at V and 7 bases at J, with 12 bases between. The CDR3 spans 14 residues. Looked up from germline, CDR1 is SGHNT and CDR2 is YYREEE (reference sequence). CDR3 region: CASSLSGVGNEQFF. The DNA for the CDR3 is TGTGCCAGCAGCTTGAGTGGGGTAGGAAATGAGCAGTTCTTC.

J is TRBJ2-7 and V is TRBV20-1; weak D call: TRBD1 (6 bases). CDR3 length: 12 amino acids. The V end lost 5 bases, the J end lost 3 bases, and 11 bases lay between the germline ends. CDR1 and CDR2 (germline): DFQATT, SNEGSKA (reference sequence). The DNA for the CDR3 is TGCAGTGCTTCCAAACAGGGCTACGAGCAGTACTTC. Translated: CSASKQGYEQYF.

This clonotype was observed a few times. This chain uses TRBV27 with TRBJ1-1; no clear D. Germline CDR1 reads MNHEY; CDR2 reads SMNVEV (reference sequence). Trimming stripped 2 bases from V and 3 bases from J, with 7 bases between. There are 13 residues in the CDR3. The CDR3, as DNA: TGTGCCAGCAGTTTAATGACACACACTGAAGCTTTCTTT. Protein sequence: CASSLMTHTEAFF.

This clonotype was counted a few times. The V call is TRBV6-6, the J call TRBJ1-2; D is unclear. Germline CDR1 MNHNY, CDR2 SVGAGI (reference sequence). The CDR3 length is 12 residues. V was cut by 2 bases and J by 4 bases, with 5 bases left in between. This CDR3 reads CASSYRSYGYTF. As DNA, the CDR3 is TGTGCCAGCAGTTACCGGAGCTATGGCTACACCTTC.

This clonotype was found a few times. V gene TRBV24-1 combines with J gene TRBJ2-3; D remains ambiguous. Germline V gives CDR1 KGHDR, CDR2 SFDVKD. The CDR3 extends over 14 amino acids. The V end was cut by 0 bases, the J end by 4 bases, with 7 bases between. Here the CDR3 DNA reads TGTGCCACCAGTGATTTGTGGCAGCCAGATACGCAGTATTTT. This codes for CATSDLWQPDTQYF.

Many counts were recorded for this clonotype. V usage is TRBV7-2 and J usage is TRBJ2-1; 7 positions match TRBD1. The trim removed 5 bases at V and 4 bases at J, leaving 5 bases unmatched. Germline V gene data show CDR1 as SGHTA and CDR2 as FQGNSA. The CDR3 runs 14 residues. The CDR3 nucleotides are TGTGCCAGCAGCCAGGACAGGAGTTACAATGAGCAGTTCTTC. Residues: CASSQDRSYNEQFF.

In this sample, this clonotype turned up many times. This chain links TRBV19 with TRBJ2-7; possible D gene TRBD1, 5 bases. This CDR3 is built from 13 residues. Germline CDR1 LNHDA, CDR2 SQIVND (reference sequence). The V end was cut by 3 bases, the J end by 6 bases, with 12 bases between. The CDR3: CASSIATGSEQYF. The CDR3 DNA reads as TGTGCCAGTAGTATCGCCACAGGATCCGAGCAGTACTTC.

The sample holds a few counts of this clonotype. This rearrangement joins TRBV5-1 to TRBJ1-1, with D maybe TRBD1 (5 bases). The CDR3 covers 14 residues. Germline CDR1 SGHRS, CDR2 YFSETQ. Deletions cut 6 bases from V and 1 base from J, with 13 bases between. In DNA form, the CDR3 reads TGCGCCAGCACGGGACGATCGGGGAACACTGAAGCTTTCTTT. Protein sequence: CASTGRSGNTEAFF.

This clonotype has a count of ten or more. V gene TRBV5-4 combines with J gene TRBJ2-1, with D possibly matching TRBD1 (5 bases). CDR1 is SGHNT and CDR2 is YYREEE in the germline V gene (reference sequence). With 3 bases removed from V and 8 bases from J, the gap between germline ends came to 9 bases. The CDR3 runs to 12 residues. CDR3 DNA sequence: TGTGCCAGCAGCTCAGGGTTGGATGAGCAGTTCTTC. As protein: CASSSGLDEQFF.

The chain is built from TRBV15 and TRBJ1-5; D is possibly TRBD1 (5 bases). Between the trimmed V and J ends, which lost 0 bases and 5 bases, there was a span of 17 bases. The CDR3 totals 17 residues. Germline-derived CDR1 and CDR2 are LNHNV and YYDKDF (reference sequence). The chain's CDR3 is CATSRDPNRRPDQPQHF. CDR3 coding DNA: TGTGCCACCAGCAGAGATCCGAACAGGAGGCCTGATCAGCCCCAGCATTTT.

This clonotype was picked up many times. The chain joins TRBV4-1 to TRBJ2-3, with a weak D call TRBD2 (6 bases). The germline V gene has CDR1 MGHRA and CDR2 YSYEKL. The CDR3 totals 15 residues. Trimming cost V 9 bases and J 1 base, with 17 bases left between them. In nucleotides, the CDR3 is TGCGCCAGTACCCTTTGGGGGGAAGGCACAGATACGCAGTATTTT. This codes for CASTLWGEGTDTQYF.

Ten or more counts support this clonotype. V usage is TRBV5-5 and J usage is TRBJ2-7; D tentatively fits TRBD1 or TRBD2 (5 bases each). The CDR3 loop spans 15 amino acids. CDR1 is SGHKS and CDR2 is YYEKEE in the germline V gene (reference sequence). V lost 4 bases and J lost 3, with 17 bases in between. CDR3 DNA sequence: TGTGCCAGCAGCAGACCGACAGTCGGAGGCTACGAGCAGTACTTC. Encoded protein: CASSRPTVGGYEQYF.

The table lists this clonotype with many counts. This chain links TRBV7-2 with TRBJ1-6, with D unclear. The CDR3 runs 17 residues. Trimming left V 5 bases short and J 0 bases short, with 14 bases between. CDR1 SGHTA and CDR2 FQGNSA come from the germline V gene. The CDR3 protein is CASSPIAASSYNSPLHF. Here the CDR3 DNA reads TGTGCCAGCAGCCCAATAGCAGCCAGCTCCTATAATTCACCCCTCCACTTT.

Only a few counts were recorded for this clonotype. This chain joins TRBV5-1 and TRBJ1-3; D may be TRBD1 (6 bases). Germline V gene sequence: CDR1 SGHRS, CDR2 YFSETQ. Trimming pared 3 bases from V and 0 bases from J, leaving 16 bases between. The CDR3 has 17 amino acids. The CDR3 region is CASSSQGGSSSGNTIYF. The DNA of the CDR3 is TGCGCCAGCAGCTCCCAAGGGGGATCGAGCTCTGGAAACACCATATATTTT.

For the CDR3, the DNA is TGTGCCAGCAGGTTTTCGACAGGCACAGGGGGAGTGATCTACGAGCAGTACTTC. Amino acid sequence: CASRFSTGTGGVIYEQYF. This chain connects TRBV28 to TRBJ2-7; TRBD1 aligns across 8 bases. This CDR3 region has 18 residues. In germline, CDR1 is MDHEN, CDR2 SYDVKM. V lost 6 bases, J lost 3 bases, and 19 bases stayed unmatched.

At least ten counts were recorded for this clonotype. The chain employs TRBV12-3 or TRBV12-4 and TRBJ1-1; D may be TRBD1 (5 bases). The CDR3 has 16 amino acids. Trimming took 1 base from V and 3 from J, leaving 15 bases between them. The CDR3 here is CASSLGGGQAYTEAFF. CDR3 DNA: TGTGCCAGCAGTTTAGGGGGCGGTCAGGCGTACACTGAAGCTTTCTTT.

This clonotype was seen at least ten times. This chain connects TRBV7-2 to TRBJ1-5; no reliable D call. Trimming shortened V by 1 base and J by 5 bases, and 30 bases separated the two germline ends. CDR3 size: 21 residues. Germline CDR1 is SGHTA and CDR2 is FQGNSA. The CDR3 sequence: CASSLGVTWGGTSVIDQPQHF. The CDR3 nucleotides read TGTGCCAGCAGCTTAGGTGTAACGTGGGGAGGAACATCCGTTATTGATCAGCCCCAGCATTTT.

CDR3 sequence (DNA): TGTGCCAGCAGTTCCTACCGTCGGGGAAACACCATATATTTT. Protein: CASSSYRRGNTIYF. The V call is TRBV6-1, the J call TRBJ1-3; D uncertain. Per germline, CDR1 MNHNS and CDR2 SASEGT. The germline V and J ends were trimmed by 5 bases and 4 bases, with 12 bases remaining between them. The CDR3 is made up of 14 amino acids.

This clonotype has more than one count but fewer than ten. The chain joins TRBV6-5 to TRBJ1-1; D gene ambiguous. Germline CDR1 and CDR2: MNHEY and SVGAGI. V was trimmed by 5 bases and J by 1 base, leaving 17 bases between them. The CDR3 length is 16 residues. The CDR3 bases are TGTGCCAGCAGTCGTTCCCGGGTAGGTCAGAACACTGAAGCTTTCTTT. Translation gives CASSRSRVGQNTEAFF.

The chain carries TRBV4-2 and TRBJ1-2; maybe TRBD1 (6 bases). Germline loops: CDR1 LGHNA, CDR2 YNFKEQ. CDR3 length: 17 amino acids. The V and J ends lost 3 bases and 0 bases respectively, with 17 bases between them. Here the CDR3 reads CASSQAQGREANYGYTF. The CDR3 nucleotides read TGTGCCAGCAGCCAGGCACAGGGACGGGAGGCTAACTATGGCTACACCTTC.

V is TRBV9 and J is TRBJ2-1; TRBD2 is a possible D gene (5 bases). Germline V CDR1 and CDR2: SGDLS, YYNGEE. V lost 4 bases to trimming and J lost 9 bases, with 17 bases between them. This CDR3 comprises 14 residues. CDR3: CASSSQTGSLEQFF. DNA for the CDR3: TGTGCCAGCAGCTCACAGACGGGGTCTCTTGAGCAGTTCTTC.

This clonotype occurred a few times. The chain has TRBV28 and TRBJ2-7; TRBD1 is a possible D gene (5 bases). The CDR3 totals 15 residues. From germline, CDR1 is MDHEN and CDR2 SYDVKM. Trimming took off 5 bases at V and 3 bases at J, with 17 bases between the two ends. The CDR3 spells CASSGIGLGHYEQYF. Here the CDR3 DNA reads TGTGCCAGCAGTGGTATCGGGCTGGGGCACTACGAGCAGTACTTC.

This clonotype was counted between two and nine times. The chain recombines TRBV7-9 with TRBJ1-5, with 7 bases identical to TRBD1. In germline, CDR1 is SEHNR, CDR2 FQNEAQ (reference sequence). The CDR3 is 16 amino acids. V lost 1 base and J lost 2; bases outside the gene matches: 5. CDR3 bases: TGTGCCAGCAGCTTAGTAGGGGGCGCCGGCAATCAGCCCCAGCATTTT. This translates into CASSLVGGAGNQPQHF. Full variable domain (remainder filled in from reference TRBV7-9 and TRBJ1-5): DTGVSQNPRHKITKRGQNVTFRCDPISEHNRLYWYRQTLGQGPEFLTYFQNEAQLEKSRLLSDRFSAERPKGSFSTLEIQRTEQGDSAMYLCASSLVGGAGNQPQHFGDGTRLSIL.

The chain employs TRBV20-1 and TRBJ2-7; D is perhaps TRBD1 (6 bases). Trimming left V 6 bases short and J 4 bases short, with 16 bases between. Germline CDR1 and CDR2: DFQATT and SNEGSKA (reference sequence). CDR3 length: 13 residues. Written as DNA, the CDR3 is TGCAGTGCAAAAGATGGCAGGGGATACGAGCAGTACTTC. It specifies CSAKDGRGYEQYF.